The 27 T cell receptor beta chains reported below all come from one sample, sequenced in a study of blood T cell repertoires in COVID-19. Profiled with immunoSEQ multiplex PCR; TCRdb holds only in-frame clones, not every one. This table has fewer than 95,000 clones, approximately 86% appearing once. Material for sequencing was peripheral blood. The receptors derive from a male donor with acute or convalescent COVID-19.

The chain recombines TRBV2 with TRBJ1-4, with TRBD1 as a possible D gene (5 bases). V lost 5 bases to trimming and J lost 7 bases, with 26 bases between them. The CDR3 has 18 residues. Germline-derived CDR1 and CDR2 are SNHLY and FYNNEI. CDR3 residues: CASSTGRVLSGGGEKLFF. For the CDR3, the DNA is TGTGCCAGCAGTACAGGTCGGGTTCTTTCCGGCGGGGGTGAAAAACTGTTTTTT. The full variable domain, its missing parts supplied by reference TRBV2 and TRBJ1-4, is EPEVTQTPSHQVTQMGQEVILRCVPISNHLYFYWYRQILGQKVEFLVSFYNNEISEKSEIFDDQFSVERPDGSNFTLKIRSTKLEDSAMYFCASSTGRVLSGGGEKLFFGSGTQLSVL.

This chain links TRBV3-1 (or the pseudogene TRBV3-2) with TRBJ2-2; 12 bases align to TRBD2. V lost 0 bases and J lost 5; bases outside the gene matches: 10. This CDR3 region has 19 residues. Germline CDR1 reads LGHDT; CDR2 reads YNNKEL (reference sequence). CDR3 residues: CASSQDLTSGGSLTGELFF. CDR3 nucleotides: TGTGCCAGCAGCCAAGATCTAACTAGCGGGGGGTCCCTAACCGGGGAGCTGTTTTTT.

This clone was found once. This sequence joins TRBV29-1 and TRBJ1-2, with TRBD1 as a possible D gene (6 bases). CDR1 and CDR2 (germline): SQVTM, ANQGSEA. The V end was cut by 3 bases, the J end by 7 bases, with 15 bases between. This CDR3 has 13 residues. In nucleotides, the CDR3 is TGCAGCGTTGAGGGTACAGGGACGTCTGGCTACACCTTC. It encodes CSVEGTGTSGYTF.

The chain carries TRBV5-1 and TRBJ1-3, with D possibly matching TRBD1 (5 bases). Germline V gives CDR1 SGHRS, CDR2 YFSETQ. The V end lost 0 bases, the J end lost 4 bases, and 11 bases lay between the germline ends. The CDR3 spans 15 residues. CDR3 residues: CASSLDGGVGNTIYF. In nucleotides, the CDR3 is TGCGCCAGCAGCTTGGACGGGGGAGTCGGAAACACCATATATTTT.

The chain carries TRBV3-1 (or the pseudogene TRBV3-2) and TRBJ2-5; possible D gene TRBD1, 5 bases. Germline V CDR1 and CDR2: LGHDT, YNNKEL (reference sequence). The CDR3 has 14 residues. The V end lost 1 base, the J end lost 1 base, and 7 bases lay between the germline ends. The CDR3 DNA is TGTGCCAGCAGCCAAGTTGGGGCCCAAGAGACCCAGTACTTC. It codes for CASSQVGAQETQYF.

The V call is TRBV3-1 (or the pseudogene TRBV3-2), the J call TRBJ2-1, with TRBD2 matching 10 bases. After removal of 1 base from V and 9 bases from J, the junction contained 9 bases not matched to a gene. This CDR3 contains 16 residues. The germline CDR1 and CDR2 sequences are LGHDT and YNNKEL (reference sequence). DNA of the CDR3: TGTGCCAGCAGCCAAGGCCCTAGCGGGGGCGCGGGTGAGCAGTTCTTC. Translated: CASSQGPSGGAGEQFF.

The chain carries TRBV30 and TRBJ1-4; 8 bases fit TRBD1. Trimming at V came to 0 bases and at J to 10 bases, leaving 4 bases not matched to a gene. Germline CDR1 and CDR2: GTSNPN and SVGIG (reference sequence). The CDR3 spans 13 residues. DNA for the CDR3: TGTGCCTGGAGTGTACAGGGGGAGGGAAAACTGTTTTTT. Its protein product is CAWSVQGEGKLFF.

This clone was seen more than once but under ten times. This chain uses TRBV27 with TRBJ1-4, with D unresolved. There are 16 residues in the CDR3. V was clipped by 5 bases and J by 5 bases, with 18 bases between them. Germline loops: CDR1 MNHEY, CDR2 SMNVEV (reference sequence). The CDR3 here is CASSPWVPPGNEKLFF. The CDR3 DNA reads as TGTGCCAGCAGTCCCTGGGTCCCTCCCGGGAATGAAAAACTGTTTTTT. The full variable domain, its missing parts supplied by reference TRBV27 and TRBJ1-4, is EAQVTQNPRYLITVTGKKLTVTCSQNMNHEYMSWYRQDPGLGLRQIYYSMNVEVTDKGDVPEGYKVSRKEKRNFPLILESPSPNQTSLYFCASSPWVPPGNEKLFFGSGTQLSVL.

The chain links TRBV7-2 to TRBJ1-2; 10 bases are a match to TRBD1. CDR1 is SGHTA, CDR2 FQGNSA, per germline. Trimming at V came to 5 bases and at J to 8 bases, leaving 11 bases not matched to a gene. CDR3 size: 15 residues. CDR3 nucleotide sequence: TGTGCCAGCAGCCCGAGGACAGGGGGGGAGCGAGGCTACACCTTC. Its translation: CASSPRTGGERGYTF.

The chain is built from TRBV7-3 and TRBJ2-2; no reliable D call. CDR1 and CDR2 from the germline V gene are SGHTA and FQGTGA. V was clipped by 8 bases and J by 2 bases, with 6 bases between them. This CDR3 is 12 amino acids long. The CDR3 spells CASGRNTGELFF. CDR3 nucleotides: TGTGCCAGCGGCAGAAACACCGGGGAGCTGTTTTTT.

CDR3 residues: CASAEGTNEKLFF. CDR3 DNA sequence: TGTGCTTCTGCGGAGGGCACTAATGAAAAACTGTTTTTT. The J gene is TRBJ1-4, the V gene TRBV7-9; D gene uncertain. The CDR3 loop spans 13 amino acids. In germline, CDR1 is SEHNR, CDR2 FQNEAQ (reference sequence).

This rearrangement joins TRBV7-8 to TRBJ1-2; TRBD1 might be the D (5 bases). V was trimmed by 5 bases and J by 0 bases, leaving 10 bases between them. Germline CDR1 SGHVS, CDR2 FQNEAQ. This CDR3 is built from 14 residues. DNA for the CDR3: TGTGCCAGCAGCCCGGGGGGAGCTAACTATGGCTACACCTTC. It translates to CASSPGGANYGYTF. Complete variable domain (other parts from reference TRBV7-8 and TRBJ1-2): GAGVSQSPRYKVAKRGQDVALRCDPISGHVSLFWYQQALGQGPEFLTYFQNEAQLDKSGLPSDRFFAERPEGSVSTLKIQRTQQEDSAVYLCASSPGGANYGYTFGSGTRLTVV.

This clone was detected only once. The rearrangement links TRBV7-3 to TRBJ2-1, with 8 bases identical to TRBD2. Germline assignment: CDR1 SGHTA and CDR2 FQGTGA. Losses at the gene ends were 3 bases for V and 5 bases for J; bases not matched to a gene: 3. The CDR3 has 14 amino acids. The CDR3 DNA reads as TGTGCCAGCAGCTTTGGTAGCGGGGACAATGAGCAGTTCTTC. Protein sequence: CASSFGSGDNEQFF.

J is TRBJ1-5 and V is TRBV5-4, with 9 bases aligning to TRBD1. Per germline, CDR1 SGHNT and CDR2 YYREEE (reference sequence). The V and J ends lost 2 bases and 3 bases, in that order; junction bases with no gene match: 0. The CDR3 has 14 residues. The CDR3, as DNA: TGTGCCAGCAGCTTACAGGGGGCCAATCAGCCCCAGCATTTT. It translates to CASSLQGANQPQHF.

V and J are TRBV6-5 and TRBJ1-1; no clear D gene. There are 14 residues in the CDR3. With 6 bases removed from V and 0 bases from J, the gap between germline ends came to 11 bases. Per germline, CDR1 MNHEY and CDR2 SVGAGI. CDR3 nucleotide sequence: TGTGCCAGCAGGACGACTGGAATGAACACTGAAGCTTTCTTT. It yields the protein CASRTTGMNTEAFF.

This rearrangement joins TRBV5-1 to TRBJ2-3; TRBD1 matches 8 bases. CDR1 is SGHRS, CDR2 YFSETQ, per germline. V shed 3 bases, J shed 6 bases, and the junction held 12 bases outside the gene matches. The CDR3 covers 16 residues. Here the CDR3 reads CASSSEVGTGSDTQYF. The CDR3 coding sequence is TGCGCCAGCAGCTCGGAGGTAGGGACAGGTTCCGATACGCAGTATTTT.

This clone was observed a handful of times. This chain uses TRBV5-1 with TRBJ2-2; 8 nucleotides line up with TRBD1. Looked up from germline, CDR1 is SGHRS and CDR2 is YFSETQ. The V segment lost 1 base and the J segment 4 bases; nucleotides outside the gene matches: 3. The CDR3 spans 15 residues. CDR3 nucleotide sequence: TGCGCCAGCAGCTTGAACACAGGGGGCACCGGGGAGCTGTTTTTT. This encodes CASSLNTGGTGELFF. The full variable domain, completed using reference TRBV5-1 and TRBJ2-2, is KAGVTQTPRYLIKTRGQQVTLSCSPISGHRSVSWYQQTPGQGLQFLFEYFSETQRNKGNFPGRFSGRQFSNSRSEMNVSTLELGDSALYLCASSLNTGGTGELFFGEGSRLTVL.

V usage is TRBV18 and J usage is TRBJ1-6; perhaps TRBD1 as D (5 bases). Germline values: CDR1 KGHSH, CDR2 LQKENI. CDR3 length equals 16 residues. Trimming removed 0 bases at V and 1 base at J, with 7 bases between. This CDR3 reads CASSPPGASYNSPLHF. CDR3 DNA sequence: TGTGCCAGCTCACCACCTGGGGCTTCCTATAATTCACCCCTCCACTTT. Looking up the rest from reference TRBV18 and TRBJ1-6 gives the full variable domain: NAGVMQNPRHLVRRRGQEARLRCSPMKGHSHVYWYRQLPEEGLKFMVYLQKENIIDESGMPKERFSAEFPKEGPSILRIQQVVRGDSAAYFCASSPPGASYNSPLHFGNGTRLTVT.

The chain has TRBV28 and TRBJ1-1; 7 bases map to TRBD1. The germline CDR1 and CDR2 sequences are MDHEN and SYDVKM. The trim removed 6 bases at V and 2 bases at J, leaving 6 bases unmatched. This CDR3 spans 14 amino acids. CDR3 protein: CASSSGQANTEAFF. The CDR3 coding sequence is TGTGCCAGCAGCTCAGGACAGGCCAACACTGAAGCTTTCTTT. The full variable domain, in which reference TRBV28 and TRBJ1-1 provide the parts outside the CDR3, is DVKVTQSSRYLVKRTGEKVFLECVQDMDHENMFWYRQDPGLGLRLIYFSYDVKMKEKGDIPEGYSVSREKKERFSLILESASTNQTSMYLCASSSGQANTEAFFGQGTRLTVV.

The J gene is TRBJ1-2, the V gene TRBV7-8; TRBD1 might be the D (5 bases). The germline gives CDR1 SGHVS, CDR2 FQNEAQ. Trimming removed 1 base at V and 4 bases at J, with 13 bases between. CDR3 length: 15 amino acids. The CDR3, as DNA: TGTGCCAGCAGCTTAGGGGGGGAGGGGACCTATGGCTACACCTTC. It yields the protein CASSLGGEGTYGYTF.

The chain combines TRBV7-8 with TRBJ1-6; 8 bases match TRBD1. This CDR3 comprises 11 residues. The J segment lost 15 bases and the V segment lost 5 bases, leaving 3 bases of the junction unmatched. CDR1 SGHVS and CDR2 FQNEAQ come from the germline V gene. CDR3 DNA: TGTGCCAGCAGCGGGACAGGATTCCTCCACTTT. It yields the protein CASSGTGFLHF.

The chain joins TRBV6-1 to TRBJ1-2; TRBD1 agrees at 8 bases. The CDR3 totals 15 residues. V lost 1 base to trimming and J lost 4 bases; unmatched junction nucleotides: 5. In germline, CDR1 is MNHNS, CDR2 SASEGT. CDR3 sequence: CASSEGRTGPYGYTF. The DNA for the CDR3 is TGTGCCAGCAGTGAAGGGAGGACAGGGCCCTATGGCTACACCTTC.

The chain couples TRBV2 to TRBJ1-2, with D unclear. CDR3 length: 16 residues. Germline V gene data show CDR1 as SNHLY and CDR2 as FYNNEI. Trimming removed 3 bases at V and 0 bases at J, with 14 bases between. CDR3 DNA: TGTGCCAGCAGTGAGGCCCGCAGGTCCACTAACTATGGCTACACCTTC. The encoded protein is CASSEARRSTNYGYTF.

The genes are TRBV6-5 and TRBJ2-3; TRBD2 aligns across 9 bases. This CDR3 is built from 14 residues. V was clipped by 7 bases and J by 4 bases; unmatched bases: 6. Germline CDR1 is MNHEY and CDR2 is SVGAGI. The DNA for the CDR3 is TGTGCCAGCAAGGTAGCGGGGGTTGCAGATACGCAGTATTTT. Protein sequence: CASKVAGVADTQYF.

In this sample, this clone turned up once. The chain has TRBV5-3 and TRBJ1-5; TRBD1 might be the D (6 bases). TRBV5-3 belongs to the ORF category, with a function that is uncertain. V was pared by 10 bases and J by 5 bases, with 19 bases between. The CDR3 covers 14 residues. The CDR3, as DNA: TGTGCCGCAAAACCAGGGACACCAGATCAGCCCCAGCATTTT. It translates to CAAKPGTPDQPQHF.

The rearrangement uses TRBV6-5 and TRBJ1-1; tentative D call: TRBD1 (6 bases). V was pared by 11 bases and J by 1 base, with 8 bases between. CDR3 length: 11 amino acids. Germline CDR1 is MNHEY and CDR2 is SVGAGI. CDR3 nucleotides: TGTGCCTCAGGGGAGAACACTGAAGCTTTCTTT. Translated, it gives CASGENTEAFF.

The genes are TRBV12-5 and TRBJ1-1; perhaps TRBD1 as D (5 bases). Germline V gene data show CDR1 as LGHNT and CDR2 as FRNRAP. V lost 5 bases and J lost 5, with 18 bases in between. CDR3 length: 15 amino acids. The CDR3 nucleotides read TGTGCTAGTGGTCTCCCGGGACTACCAGGGACTGAAGCTTTCTTT. It translates to CASGLPGLPGTEAFF. The full variable domain, with the rest looked up from reference TRBV12-5 and TRBJ1-1, is DARVTQTPRHKVTEMGQEVTMRCQPILGHNTVFWYRQTMMQGLELLAYFRNRAPLDDSGMPKDRFSAEMPDATLATLKIQPSEPRDSAVYFCASGLPGLPGTEAFFGQGTRLTVV.